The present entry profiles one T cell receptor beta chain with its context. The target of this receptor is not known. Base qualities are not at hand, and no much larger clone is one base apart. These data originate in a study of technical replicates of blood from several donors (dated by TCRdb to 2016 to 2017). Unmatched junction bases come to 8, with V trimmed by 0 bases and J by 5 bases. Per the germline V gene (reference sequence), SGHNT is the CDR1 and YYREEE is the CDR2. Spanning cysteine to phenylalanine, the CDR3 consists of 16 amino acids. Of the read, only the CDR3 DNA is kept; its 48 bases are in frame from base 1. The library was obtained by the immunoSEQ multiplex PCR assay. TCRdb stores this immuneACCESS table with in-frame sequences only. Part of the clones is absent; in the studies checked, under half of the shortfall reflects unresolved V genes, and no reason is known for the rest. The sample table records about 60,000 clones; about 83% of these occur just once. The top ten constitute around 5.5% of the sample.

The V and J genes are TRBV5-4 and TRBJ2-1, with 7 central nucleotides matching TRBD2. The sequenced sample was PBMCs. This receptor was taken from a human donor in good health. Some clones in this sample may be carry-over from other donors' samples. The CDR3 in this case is CASSLAWASGNNEQFF. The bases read TGTGCCAGCAGCTTGGCCTGGGCTAGCGGAAACAATGAGCAGTTCTTC.